This T cell receptor (beta chain) comes out of a study of shared clonotypes between healthy human individuals. Looked up from germline, CDR1 is SQVTM and CDR2 is ANQGSEA. The V end lost 3 bases, the J end lost 3 bases, and 12 bases lay between the germline ends. The CDR3 length is 14 residues. CD45RO negativity and positive selection for CCR7 defined naive CD8 cells, a population that excluded terminally differentiated effector memory CD45RA+ cells. Healthy HIV-negative adults without recent acute infections or vaccinations served as donors. In regard to this clone: What it recognizes is unknown.

General study findings and limits: For naive CD4 cells, roughly 5% of clonotypes were shared across a few donors. Clonotypes shared by all four sorted-subset donors had higher generation probabilities than non-shared clonotypes.

Authors' analysis steps: There were no quality scores in the junction-only immunoSEQ sequences, so filtering differed. Libraries were prepared by immunoSEQ multiplex PCR; TCRdb keeps only in-frame clonotypes and omits some of them. The V and J calls and clone size were taken over from that table, and D and trimming were inferred from the DNA. The sample has hundreds of thousands of clones, 95% to 96% seen once; the top ten hold about 0.12%. The clonotype originates from a woman in her 30s in good health. The sample consisted of naive CD8+ T cells sorted from blood. The chain employs TRBV29-1 and TRBJ2-1, with D tentatively TRBD2 (5 bases). This CDR3 is CSVEVPGGYNEQFF. The CDR3 DNA sequence: TGCAGCGTTGAGGTCCCAGGAGGCTACAATGAGCAGTTCTTC.